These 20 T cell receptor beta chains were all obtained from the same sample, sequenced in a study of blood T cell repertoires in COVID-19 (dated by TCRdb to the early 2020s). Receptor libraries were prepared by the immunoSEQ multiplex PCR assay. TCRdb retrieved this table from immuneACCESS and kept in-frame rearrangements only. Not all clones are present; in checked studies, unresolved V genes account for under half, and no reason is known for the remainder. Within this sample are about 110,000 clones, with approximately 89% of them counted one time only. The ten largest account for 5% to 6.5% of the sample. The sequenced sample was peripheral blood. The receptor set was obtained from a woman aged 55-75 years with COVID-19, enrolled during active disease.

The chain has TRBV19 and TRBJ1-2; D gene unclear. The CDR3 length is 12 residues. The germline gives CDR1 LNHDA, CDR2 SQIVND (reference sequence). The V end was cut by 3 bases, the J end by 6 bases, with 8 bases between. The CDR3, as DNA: TGTGCCAGTAGTATCACAGTGGATGGCTACACCTTC. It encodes CASSITVDGYTF.

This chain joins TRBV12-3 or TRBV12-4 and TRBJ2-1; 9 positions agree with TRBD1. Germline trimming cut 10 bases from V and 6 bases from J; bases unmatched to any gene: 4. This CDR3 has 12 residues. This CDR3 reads CATGQGSNEQFF. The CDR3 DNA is TGTGCCACAGGACAGGGGAGCAATGAGCAGTTCTTC.

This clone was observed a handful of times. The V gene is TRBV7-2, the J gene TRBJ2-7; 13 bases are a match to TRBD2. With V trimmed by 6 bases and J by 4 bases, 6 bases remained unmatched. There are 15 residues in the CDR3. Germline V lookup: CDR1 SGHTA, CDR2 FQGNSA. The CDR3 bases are TGTGCCAGCAGTCGACTAGCGGGGGGAAAGTACGAGCAGTACTTC. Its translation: CASSRLAGGKYEQYF.

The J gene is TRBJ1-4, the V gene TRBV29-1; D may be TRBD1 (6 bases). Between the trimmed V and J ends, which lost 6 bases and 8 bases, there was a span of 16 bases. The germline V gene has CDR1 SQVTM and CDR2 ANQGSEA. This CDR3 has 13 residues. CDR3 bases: TGCAGCGTCCAGATCACAAGGGGGGAAAAACTGTTTTTT. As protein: CSVQITRGEKLFF.

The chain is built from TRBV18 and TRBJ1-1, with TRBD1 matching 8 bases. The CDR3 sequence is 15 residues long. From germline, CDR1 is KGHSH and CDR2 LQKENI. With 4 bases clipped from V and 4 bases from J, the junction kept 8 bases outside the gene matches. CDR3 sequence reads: CASSRSQGAVTEAFF. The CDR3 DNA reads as TGTGCCAGCTCACGCAGTCAGGGGGCGGTCACTGAAGCTTTCTTT. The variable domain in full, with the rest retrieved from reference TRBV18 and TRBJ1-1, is NAGVMQNPRHLVRRRGQEARLRCSPMKGHSHVYWYRQLPEEGLKFMVYLQKENIIDESGMPKERFSAEFPKEGPSILRIQQVVRGDSAAYFCASSRSQGAVTEAFFGQGTRLTVV.

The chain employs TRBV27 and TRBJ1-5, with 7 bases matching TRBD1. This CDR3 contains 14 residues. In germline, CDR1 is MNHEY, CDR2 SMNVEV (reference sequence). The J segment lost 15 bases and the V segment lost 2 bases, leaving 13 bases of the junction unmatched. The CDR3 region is CASSLRDSRTERHF. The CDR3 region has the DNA TGTGCCAGCAGTTTAAGGGACAGCAGGACGGAGAGGCATTTT.

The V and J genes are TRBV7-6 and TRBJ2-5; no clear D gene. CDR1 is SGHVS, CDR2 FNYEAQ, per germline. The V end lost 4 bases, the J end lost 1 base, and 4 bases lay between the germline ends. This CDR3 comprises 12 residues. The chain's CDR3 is CASSSSQETQYF. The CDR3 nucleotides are TGTGCCAGCAGCTCGAGCCAAGAGACCCAGTACTTC.

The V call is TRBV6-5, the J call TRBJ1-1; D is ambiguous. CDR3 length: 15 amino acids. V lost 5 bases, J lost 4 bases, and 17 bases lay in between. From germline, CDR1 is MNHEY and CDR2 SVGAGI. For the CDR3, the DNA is TGTGCCAGCAGTACTATGGACGAGGGCGCCACTGAAGCTTTCTTT. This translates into CASSTMDEGATEAFF.

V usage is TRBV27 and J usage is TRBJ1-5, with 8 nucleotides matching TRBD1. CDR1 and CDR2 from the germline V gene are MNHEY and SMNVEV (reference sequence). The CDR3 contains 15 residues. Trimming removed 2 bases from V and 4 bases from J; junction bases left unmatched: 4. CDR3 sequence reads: CASSLRWTGNQPQHF. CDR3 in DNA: TGTGCCAGCAGTTTAAGGTGGACAGGGAATCAGCCCCAGCATTTT.

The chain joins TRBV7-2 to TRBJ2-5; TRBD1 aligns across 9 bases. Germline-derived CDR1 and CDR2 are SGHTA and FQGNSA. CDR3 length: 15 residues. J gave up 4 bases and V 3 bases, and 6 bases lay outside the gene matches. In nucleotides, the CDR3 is TGTGCCAGCAGCTTGAGACAGGGGGATGGAGAGACCCAGTACTTC. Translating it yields CASSLRQGDGETQYF.

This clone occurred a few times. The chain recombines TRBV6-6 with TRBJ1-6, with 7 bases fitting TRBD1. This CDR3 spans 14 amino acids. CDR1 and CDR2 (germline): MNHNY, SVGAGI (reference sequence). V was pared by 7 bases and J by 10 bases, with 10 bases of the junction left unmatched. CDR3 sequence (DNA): TGTGCCAGCACTACAGGGCAGGGGGAATCACCCCTCCACTTT. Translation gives CASTTGQGESPLHF.

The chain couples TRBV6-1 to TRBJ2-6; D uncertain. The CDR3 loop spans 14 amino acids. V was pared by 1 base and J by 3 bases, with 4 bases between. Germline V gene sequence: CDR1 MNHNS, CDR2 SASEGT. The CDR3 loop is CASSEVVGANVLTF. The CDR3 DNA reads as TGTGCCAGCAGTGAAGTCGTTGGGGCCAACGTCCTGACTTTC.

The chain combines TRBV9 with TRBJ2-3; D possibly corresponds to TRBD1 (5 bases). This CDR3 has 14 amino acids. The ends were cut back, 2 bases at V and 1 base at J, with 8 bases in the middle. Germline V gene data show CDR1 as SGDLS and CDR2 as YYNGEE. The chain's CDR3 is CASSVDSGTDTQYF. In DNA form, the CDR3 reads TGTGCCAGCAGCGTCGACAGTGGCACAGATACGCAGTATTTT.

The CDR3 here is CASSPGLTQPQHF. CDR3 DNA sequence: TGTGCCAGCAGTCCGGGACTGACGCAGCCCCAGCATTTT. The rearrangement joins TRBV12-3 or TRBV12-4 to TRBJ1-5, with D perhaps TRBD1 (5 bases). This CDR3 region has 13 residues. The V end was cut by 5 bases, the J end by 7 bases, with 12 bases between.

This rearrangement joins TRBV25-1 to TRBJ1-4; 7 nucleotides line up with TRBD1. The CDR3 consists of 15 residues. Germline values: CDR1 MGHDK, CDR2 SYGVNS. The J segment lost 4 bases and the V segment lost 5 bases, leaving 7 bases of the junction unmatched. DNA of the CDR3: TGTGCCAGCAGTCCCCGGGACAGACTTAATGAAAAACTGTTTTTT. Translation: CASSPRDRLNEKLFF. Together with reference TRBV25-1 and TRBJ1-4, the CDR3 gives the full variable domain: EADIYQTPRYLVIGTGKKITLECSQTMGHDKMYWYQQDPGMELHLIHYSYGVNSTEKGDLSSESTVSRIRTEHFPLTLESARPSHTSQYLCASSPRDRLNEKLFFGSGTQLSVL.

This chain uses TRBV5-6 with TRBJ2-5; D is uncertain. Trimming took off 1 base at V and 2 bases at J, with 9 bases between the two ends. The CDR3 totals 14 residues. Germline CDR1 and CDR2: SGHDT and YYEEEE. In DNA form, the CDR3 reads TGTGCCAGCAGCTTGATGTGGCAGCAAGAGACCCAGTACTTC. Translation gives CASSLMWQQETQYF.

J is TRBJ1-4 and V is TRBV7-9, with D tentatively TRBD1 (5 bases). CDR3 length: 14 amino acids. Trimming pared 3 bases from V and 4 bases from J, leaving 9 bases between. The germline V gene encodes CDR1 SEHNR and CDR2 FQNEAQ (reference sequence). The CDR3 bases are TGTGCCAGCAGCTTTGGGGGGGATAATGAAAAACTGTTTTTT. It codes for CASSFGGDNEKLFF.

CDR3 amino acids: CASTFSGGLMDTQYF. The CDR3 DNA reads TGTGCCAGCACCTTTAGCGGGGGCCTCATGGATACGCAGTATTTT. The chain recombines TRBV7-9 with TRBJ2-3; 9 bases match TRBD2. Germline trimming cut 7 bases from V and 6 bases from J; bases unmatched to any gene: 11. The CDR3 extends over 15 amino acids. Germline V lookup: CDR1 SEHNR, CDR2 FQNEAQ (reference sequence).

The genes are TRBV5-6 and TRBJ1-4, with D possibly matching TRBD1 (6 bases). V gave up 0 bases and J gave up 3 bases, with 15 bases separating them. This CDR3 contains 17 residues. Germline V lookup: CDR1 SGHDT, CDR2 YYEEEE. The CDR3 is CASSLARKGHPNEKLFF. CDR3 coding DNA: TGTGCCAGCAGCTTGGCCCGGAAGGGACACCCTAATGAAAAACTGTTTTTT. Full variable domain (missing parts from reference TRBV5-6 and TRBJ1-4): DAGVTQSPTHLIKTRGQQVTLRCSPKSGHDTVSWYQQALGQGPQFIFQYYEEEERQRGNFPDRFSGHQFPNYSSELNVNALLLGDSALYLCASSLARKGHPNEKLFFGSGTQLSVL.

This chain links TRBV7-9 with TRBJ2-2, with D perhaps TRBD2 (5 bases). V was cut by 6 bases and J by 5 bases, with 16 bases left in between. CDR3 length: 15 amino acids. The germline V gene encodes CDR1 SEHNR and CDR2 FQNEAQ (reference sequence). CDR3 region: CASSAEGGRTGELFF. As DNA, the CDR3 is TGTGCCAGCAGTGCCGAGGGCGGACGGACCGGGGAGCTGTTTTTT.